This T cell receptor beta chain was sequenced in a study of cytomegalovirus exposure and HLA in healthy donors. For the study at large: It was reported in a later analysis that the same platform had been used for the 120 or so validation repertoires as for the approximately 700 first-cohort repertoires.

Study-wide results and limits: The classifier, whose performance was assessed in both the original and validation cohorts, reportedly diagnosed cytomegalovirus status with high specificity and sensitivity. Altogether, 164 TCR beta chains were recorded as cytomegalovirus-associated.

CDR3 length: 12 residues. Between the trimmed V and J ends, which lost 7 bases and 6 bases, there was a span of 9 bases. The V gene's germline CDR1 is MNHNS and CDR2 SASEGT. Profiling relied on immunoSEQ multiplex PCR, and the TCRdb table lists in-frame clones only, not all of them. The repertoire holds around 130,000 clones, with just under 90% as singletons. Remarks on this clone: Antigen specificity is unknown.

The origin of this receptor is a man aged 25-40 years in good health and CMV-seronegative. This chain links TRBV6-1 with TRBJ1-4, with D maybe TRBD1 (5 bases). The sample comprised PBMCs. DNA of the CDR3: TGTGCCAGCAACCGCAGGGATGAAAAACTGTTTTTT. As protein: CASNRRDEKLFF.